This TCR beta chain was sequenced in a study of CD8 T cells in Susac syndrome. Study summary: Sequencing included Susac syndrome patients, roughly six of them with active disease and roughly 8 in remission.

Trimming shortened V by 2 bases and J by 3 bases, and 13 bases separated the two germline ends. This CDR3 contains 14 residues. Germline V lookup: CDR1 DFQATT, CDR2 SNEGSKA (reference sequence). When the RNA was reverse transcribed, random hexamers were used with an input of about 0.5 to 1 ug. Via MiXCR, TCRdb re-called the immunoSEQ multiplex PCR reads, giving one row per CDR3 protein. Of some 96,000 distinct CDR3 sequences in the sample, roughly 94% were seen once. Diagnostic criteria for definite or probable disease, in their recently defined form, were met by the patients with Susac syndrome. Sequenced: CD4+ T cells from PBMCs. The receptor's source is a human donor with Susac syndrome. The rearrangement uses TRBV20-1 and TRBJ1-1; possibly TRBD1 for D (5 bases). This CDR3 is CSARSPGGYTEAFF. DNA of the CDR3: TGCAGTGCTAGATCCCCGGGGGGGTACACTGAAGCTTTCTTT.